Shown below are 10 T cell receptor beta chains from a single sample sequenced in a study of blood T cell repertoires in COVID-19 (dated by TCRdb to about 2020). The library came from the immunoSEQ multiplex PCR assay. TCRdb holds this immuneACCESS table with in-frame rearrangements only. Some clones are missing; in checked studies, unresolved V genes explain under half, and the rest has no known cause. In all, the sample holds more than 90,000 clones, and approximately 87% of those were seen once. The ten largest clonotypes hold 7.9% of the sample. Sequenced input: peripheral blood. These receptors all stem from a man aged 70 or older who had recovered from COVID-19.

The chain links TRBV7-2 to TRBJ2-5; D gene ambiguous. Per germline, CDR1 SGHTA and CDR2 FQGNSA. Trimming removed 2 bases from V and 5 bases from J, with 6 bases in between. This CDR3 contains 12 residues. For the CDR3, the DNA is TGTGCCAGCAGCTTAAATGCGGAGACCCAGTACTTC. As protein: CASSLNAETQYF.

This clone was observed a handful of times. V usage is TRBV14 and J usage is TRBJ1-1; D remains unclear. V was pared by 0 bases and J by 3 bases, with 8 bases between. Germline V lookup: CDR1 SGHDN, CDR2 FVKESK. This CDR3 has 14 residues. The CDR3 spells CASSQDMRYTEAFF. The CDR3 bases are TGTGCCAGCAGCCAAGATATGAGGTACACTGAAGCTTTCTTT.

The chain is built from TRBV5-1 and TRBJ2-7; 10 bases fit TRBD2. This CDR3 contains 16 residues. Looked up from germline, CDR1 is SGHRS and CDR2 is YFSETQ. V lost 0 bases and J lost 5; bases outside the gene matches: 8. This CDR3 reads CASSLGLAGDPNEQYF. The CDR3 bases are TGCGCCAGCAGCTTGGGGCTAGCGGGAGACCCCAACGAGCAGTACTTC.

The chain is built from TRBV5-1 and TRBJ2-1; 9 nucleotides line up with TRBD2. V gave up 4 bases and J gave up 3 bases; unmatched junction bases: 5. The CDR3 has 15 residues. Germline V gene data show CDR1 as SGHRS and CDR2 as YFSETQ. This chain's CDR3 is CASSPSSGVYNEQFF. CDR3 sequence (DNA): TGCGCCAGCAGCCCCTCTAGCGGGGTCTACAATGAGCAGTTCTTC.

The chain carries TRBV6-5 and TRBJ1-4; D not resolved. The CDR3 extends over 16 amino acids. V was trimmed by 0 bases and J by 3 bases, leaving 11 bases between them. Per germline, CDR1 MNHEY and CDR2 SVGAGI. CDR3 sequence reads: CASSYSVGSSNEKLFF. The CDR3 nucleotides read TGTGCCAGCAGTTACTCGGTGGGGAGCTCTAATGAAAAACTGTTTTTT.

The table lists this clone with a few counts. The chain combines TRBV4-1 with TRBJ2-5; weak D call: TRBD2 (6 bases). V was pared by 3 bases and J by 3 bases, with 11 bases between. There are 14 residues in the CDR3. In germline, CDR1 is MGHRA, CDR2 YSYEKL. The CDR3 here is CASSQGRLEETQYF. The CDR3 DNA reads TGCGCCAGCAGCCAGGGCCGACTAGAAGAGACCCAGTACTTC.

V usage is TRBV6-2 or TRBV6-3 and J usage is TRBJ2-1; TRBD2 matches at 10 bases. CDR3 size: 16 residues. Germline V gives CDR1 MNHEY, CDR2 SVGEGT. The ends lost 7 bases at V and 4 bases at J; junction bases unmatched: 10. CDR3 bases: TGTGCCAGCACCCCGCTAGCGGGAGAATATTACAATGAGCAGTTCTTC. Encoded protein: CASTPLAGEYYNEQFF.

The rearrangement uses TRBV5-4 and TRBJ1-6; D is unclear. Trimming removed 0 bases from V and 6 bases from J, with 7 bases in between. CDR3 size: 14 residues. CDR1 SGHNT and CDR2 YYREEE come from the germline V gene (reference sequence). CDR3 amino acids: CASSLEEVNSPLHF. In DNA form, the CDR3 reads TGTGCCAGCAGCTTGGAAGAGGTTAATTCACCCCTCCACTTT. Looking up the rest from reference TRBV5-4 and TRBJ1-6 gives the full variable domain: ETGVTQSPTHLIKTRGQQVTLRCSSQSGHNTVSWYQQALGQGPQFIFQYYREEENGRGNFPPRFSGLQFPNYSSELNVNALELDDSALYLCASSLEEVNSPLHFGNGTRLTVT.

The V and J genes are TRBV4-2 and TRBJ2-2; perhaps TRBD1 as D (7 bases). Per germline, CDR1 LGHNA and CDR2 YNFKEQ. The V gene lost 0 bases and the J gene lost 5 bases, with 19 bases spanning the gap. The CDR3 is 18 residues long. The CDR3, as DNA: TGTGCCAGCAGCCAAGATCTGGAGGGGGCGGGTTGGACCGGGGAGCTGTTTTTT. Protein: CASSQDLEGAGWTGELFF.

This chain joins TRBV3-1 (or the pseudogene TRBV3-2) and TRBJ2-1, with TRBD2 as a possible D gene (7 bases). Per the germline V gene, CDR1 is LGHDT and CDR2 is YNNKEL (reference sequence). This CDR3 region has 14 residues. Trimming left V 1 base short and J 10 bases short, with 14 bases between. As DNA, the CDR3 is TGTGCCAGCAGCCAAGCCGCGGGGGCCAGGGAGCAGTTCTTC. It is translated as CASSQAAGAREQFF.